This TCR beta chain was sequenced for a study of cytomegalovirus exposure and HLA in healthy donors. Whole-study context: The same platform was used for the 110 or so validation repertoires and the 600 to 850 first-cohort repertoires, a later analysis reported.

As concerns this clone: Its cognate antigen is unknown.

Sequenced by immunoSEQ multiplex PCR; TCRdb stores in-frame clones only, minus some. The sample includes about 65,000 clones, about 91% seen only once; the top ten take 1% to 1.5%. V lost 10 bases, J lost 2 bases, and 11 bases stayed unmatched. This CDR3 has 15 amino acids. Germline V gene sequence: CDR1 MDHEN, CDR2 SYDVKM. The study's findings and limits: CMV antigen specificity was confirmed in vitro for a few CMV-associated chains. Listed as cytomegalovirus-associated were over 150 TCR beta chains.

The chain is built from TRBV28 and TRBJ2-3, with 8 bases aligning to TRBD2. Material for sequencing was PBMCs. The sequence was collected from a woman aged 18-29 years in good health and CMV-seronegative. CDR3 loop: CATETGGQYTDTQYF. For the CDR3, the DNA is TGTGCCACCGAAACGGGAGGGCAGTACACAGATACGCAGTATTTT.